The sequence of this T cell receptor (beta chain) was determined in a study of identical twins. The study, taken as a whole, reports: In cord blood, abundant beta clonotypes had fewer insertions; memory showed no trend.

TCRdb redid the calling of the 5' RACE reads with MiXCR, one entry per CDR3 protein. The sample has over 600,000 distinct CDR3 sequences, approximately 21% seen once; the top ten hold about 4.3%. V lost 6 bases and J lost 0, with 9 bases in between. CDR1 and CDR2 from the germline V gene are MNHEY and SVGEGT. This CDR3 has 14 residues. This clonotype was detected ten times or more. The target antigen is unknown. Separately, the same data were catalogued under a study of T cells expressing NK-cell markers. Per that paper: The sorts in several experiments were restricted to alpha-beta TCR T cells by an anti-gamma-delta TCR antibody. What remained unclear was the HCMV specificity of expanded NKG2C+ T cell clones.

The sample was PBMCs. The receptor was isolated from a woman aged 18 to 35 in good health. J is TRBJ2-1 and V is TRBV6-2 or TRBV6-3, with no clear D. The CDR3 is CASSFDGSYNEQFF. In nucleotides, the CDR3 is TGTGCCAGCAGCTTCGACGGCTCCTACAATGAGCAGTTCTTC.